This T cell receptor beta chain was identified in a study of cytomegalovirus exposure and HLA in healthy donors. The PCR was carried out with 60 Vbeta primers and 13 Jbeta primers. Sequencing was performed with immunoSEQ multiplex PCR; in TCRdb, only in-frame clones are kept and a portion is missing. The data show about 130,000 clones, with roughly three quarters seen just once and over 0.9% held by the top ten. Germline V gives CDR1 SGHRS, CDR2 YFSETQ. The CDR3 sequence is 12 residues long. Trimming pared 4 bases from V and 4 bases from J, leaving 8 bases between. This clone was observed a few times.

The chain employs TRBV5-1 and TRBJ2-5; D is undetermined. The specimen sequenced was PBMCs. The receptor comes from an older woman in good health and CMV-seronegative. CDR3 in amino acids: CASSALGETQYF. The CDR3, as DNA: TGCGCCAGCAGCGCGCTCGGAGAGACCCAGTACTTC.